This T cell receptor (beta chain) was sequenced in a study of early stage breast cancer tumors. About the study: Of roughly 17 invasive breast tumors, about 12 were hormone receptor-positive, HER2-negative. Findings and caveats of the study: Compared with adjacent normal breast tissue, tumors showed 2 to 3-fold greater T cell density and higher clonality. In 14 of 16 patients, blood comparison separated tumor from normal breast.

As regards this clone: Antigen unknown.

Blood replicates held 0.5 ug DNA, tumor or normal breast about 1.5 ug, two each. This table comes from immunoSEQ multiplex PCR, and its TCRdb copy is limited to in-frame clones, with some not included. Of 44,000 or so clones in the sample, roughly 80% are singletons; the top ten hold 1.4%. CDR1 and CDR2 (germline): SGHAT, FQNNGV. V lost 5 bases and J 2 bases, leaving 15 bases between the germline ends. The CDR3 is made up of 15 amino acids. The chain has TRBV11-2 and TRBJ1-1; a weak D match, TRBD1 (6 bases). The sequencing sample was made of blood. The clonotype comes from a person in their fifties with breast cancer. The CDR3 loop is CASSPGRGANTEAFF. The DNA for the CDR3 is TGTGCCAGCAGCCCCGGGCGGGGGGCAAACACTGAAGCTTTCTTT. Complete variable domain (other parts from reference TRBV11-2 and TRBJ1-1): EAGVAQSPRYKIIEKRQSVAFWCNPISGHATLYWYQQILGQGPKLLIQFQNNGVVDDSQLPKDRFSAERLKGVDSTLKIQPAKLEDSAVYLCASSPGRGANTEAFFGQGTRLTVV.